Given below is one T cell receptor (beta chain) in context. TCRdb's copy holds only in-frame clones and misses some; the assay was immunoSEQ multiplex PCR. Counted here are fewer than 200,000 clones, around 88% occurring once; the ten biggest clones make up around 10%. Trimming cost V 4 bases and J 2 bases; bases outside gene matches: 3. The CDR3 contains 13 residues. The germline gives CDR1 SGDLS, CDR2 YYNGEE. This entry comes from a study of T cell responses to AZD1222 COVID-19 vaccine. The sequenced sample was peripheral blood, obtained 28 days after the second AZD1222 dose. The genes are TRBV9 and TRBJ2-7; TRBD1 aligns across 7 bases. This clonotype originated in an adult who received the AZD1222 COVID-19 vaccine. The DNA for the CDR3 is TGTGCCAGCAGCCCCCAGGGGGCCTACGAGCAGTACTTC. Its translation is CASSPQGAYEQYF.